This paragraph reports one TCR beta chain. Its antigen is as yet unknown. Healthy Caucasians made up all donors. CDR1 and CDR2 from the germline V gene are MDHEN and SYDVKM. CDR3 length: 18 residues. Trimming at V came to 3 bases and at J to 0 bases, leaving 7 bases not matched to a gene. MiXCR, run by TCRdb on the 5' RACE reads, gives a single entry per CDR3 protein. Counted here are approximately 600,000 distinct CDR3 sequences, just under 10% occurring once; the ten biggest clones make up approximately 3%. This entry is derived from a study of identical twins. Findings of the study overall: It was cross-sectional statistical analysis, not following the same donors, that the conclusions relied on. High-abundance cord blood beta clonotypes had fewer insertions; memory repertoires showed none.

In addition, the sample was reused for a study of yellow fever vaccine responses in identical twins.

The specimen was PBMCs. This clonotype originated in a woman under 30 in good health. This chain uses TRBV28 with TRBJ2-2; 10 bases align to TRBD2. This chain's CDR3 is CASSFRFLAGANTGELFF. Written as DNA, the CDR3 is TGTGCCAGCAGTTTCCGTTTTCTAGCGGGGGCGAACACCGGGGAGCTGTTTTTT.